This TCR beta chain was identified during a study of cytomegalovirus exposure and HLA in healthy donors. The PCR made use of 60 Vbeta and 13 Jbeta primers. Clones were sequenced by immunoSEQ multiplex PCR, and TCRdb holds only the in-frame ones, with some missing. The sample includes 95,000 to 150,000 clones, 66% of them seen just once. Losses at the gene ends were 6 bases for V and 8 bases for J; bases not matched to a gene: 9. The CDR3 has 14 residues. Looked up from germline, CDR1 is SQVTM and CDR2 is ANQGSEA. The sequence was obtained from a young man in good health and CMV-seronegative. The sequencing sample was made of PBMCs. The gene calls are TRBV29-1 and TRBJ2-1, with TRBD2 matching over 11 bases. Written as DNA, the CDR3 is TGCAGCGTAAATAGCGGGAGGGTTTGGGATGAGCAGTTCTTC. Its protein product is CSVNSGRVWDEQFF.